This TCR beta chain was identified in a study of blood T cell repertoires in COVID-19. Study background: The United States, Italy and Spain were the sources of the acute and convalescent COVID-19 samples. Nucleic acid was either cDNA or gDNA, and it came from T cells, B-cell-depleted T cells, or PBMCs.

Germline CDR1 and CDR2: ENHRY and SYGVKD. The junction had 8 bases not matched to a gene; V was cut back by 4 bases and J by 8 bases. The CDR3 sequence is 16 residues long. This clone was seen a few times. Methods used by the authors: Estimation of nucleated cell counts was performed using reference gene primer amplification. Data came from immunoSEQ multiplex PCR; TCRdb stores just in-frame clones and leaves some out. V and J calls plus clone size are reproduced from that table; the DNA served to infer D and trimming. The sample carries 200,000 to 300,000 clones, approximately 88% recorded once. The V gene is TRBV10-3, the J gene TRBJ1-6; 10 positions agree with TRBD1. The sequencing sample was made of peripheral blood. This sequence originates from a human donor in a cohort sampled during active COVID-19. The CDR3 DNA sequence: TGTGCCATCAGTGGACGACAGGGGGCTCAGGATTCACCCCTCCACTTT. This translates into CAISGRQGAQDSPLHF.